The sequence of this T cell receptor beta chain was determined in a study of blood T cell repertoires in COVID-19. This clone ranks as medium-sized. The CDR3 sequence is 17 residues long. With 4 bases clipped from V and 5 bases from J, the junction kept 9 bases outside the gene matches. Germline CDR1 reads SGHNT; CDR2 reads YYREEE (reference sequence). TCRdb's table, derived via immunoSEQ multiplex PCR, lists solely in-frame clones and lacks some. Found here are about 100,000 clones, about 90% of them singletons; the top ten hold about 7.4%. The sequenced material came from peripheral blood. The sequence derives from a man aged 25 to 45 in a cohort sampled during active COVID-19. This sequence joins TRBV5-4 and TRBJ2-1; 13 positions match TRBD2. CDR3 amino acids: CASSLDPGLAGHNEQFF. CDR3 sequence (DNA): TGTGCCAGCAGCCTTGACCCGGGACTAGCGGGGCACAATGAGCAGTTCTTC.